This TCR beta chain was recovered during a study of T cell changes during pregnancy in multiple sclerosis. Libraries were prepared by immunoSEQ multiplex PCR; TCRdb keeps only in-frame clonotypes and omits some of them. The sample lists about 66,000 clones, around nine tenths occurring once. Germline assignment: CDR1 GTSNPN and CDR2 SVGIG (reference sequence). The CDR3 runs to 14 residues. Trimming removed 4 bases at V and 3 bases at J, with 12 bases between. The V and J genes are TRBV30 and TRBJ1-4, with D possibly being TRBD1 (6 bases). Sample: CD8+ T cells from peripheral blood mononuclear cells, taken before pregnancy. The receptor's source is a female donor with multiple sclerosis, enrolled in a pregnancy study. In nucleotides, the CDR3 is TGTGCCTGGACCTTTACAGGGCCTAATGAAAAACTGTTTTTT. Translating gives CAWTFTGPNEKLFF.